One sample yielded the 17 T cell receptor beta chains listed below, sequenced in a study of shared clonotypes between healthy human individuals. Selected positively for CCR7 and CD45RO-negative, naive CD8 cells excluded terminally differentiated effector memory CD45RA+ cells. Sequencing was performed with immunoSEQ multiplex PCR; in TCRdb, only in-frame clones are kept and a portion is missing. Of just over 2,000,000 clones in the sample, approximately 94% are singletons; the top ten hold roughly 1%. The specimen was naive CD8+ T cells sorted from blood. Every receptor here comes from a man aged 18 to 35 in good health.

The chain's CDR3 is CASSEFREGQHLTNYGYTF. CDR3 nucleotides: TGTGCCAGCAGTGAATTCAGGGAGGGACAGCATCTAACTAACTATGGCTACACCTTC. The chain joins TRBV6-1 to TRBJ1-2; 7 bases are shared with TRBD1. The J segment lost 0 bases and the V segment lost 2 bases, leaving 15 bases of the junction unmatched. This CDR3 contains 19 residues. The germline gives CDR1 MNHNS, CDR2 SASEGT.

The chain couples TRBV14 to TRBJ2-1; 10 bases match TRBD2. Per germline, CDR1 SGHDN and CDR2 FVKESK. Germline trimming cut 3 bases from V and 7 bases from J; bases unmatched to any gene: 6. The length of the CDR3 is 15 residues. CDR3 coding DNA: TGTGCCAGCAGCCATATTGCTAGCGGGGGTAATGAGCAGTTCTTC. As protein: CASSHIASGGNEQFF.

Details on this clone: Other DNA sequences from this sample encode an identical CDR3 as well. This sequence joins TRBV7-9 and TRBJ2-3, with D maybe TRBD2 (7 bases). V shed 2 bases and J shed 2 bases, with 11 bases lying between them. CDR1 is SEHNR and CDR2 is FQNEAQ in the germline V gene (reference sequence). This CDR3 region has 15 residues. The CDR3 spells CASSLSGGSTDTQYF. CDR3 bases: TGTGCCAGCAGCTTATCGGGGGGCTCCACAGATACGCAGTATTTT.

The V and J genes are TRBV7-9 and TRBJ2-3, with D perhaps TRBD1 or TRBD2 (6 bases each). V was pared by 7 bases and J by 2 bases, with 19 bases between. The germline CDR1 and CDR2 sequences are SEHNR and FQNEAQ (reference sequence). This CDR3 region has 16 residues. The CDR3 coding sequence is TGTGCCAGCATAGGGGGGCCAAATCTACTCACAGATACGCAGTATTTT. Amino acids: CASIGGPNLLTDTQYF.

V and J are TRBV30 and TRBJ1-5, with D possibly TRBD1 on 6 matching bases. CDR3 size: 16 residues. Trimming left V 1 base short and J 6 bases short, with 19 bases between. In germline, CDR1 is GTSNPN, CDR2 SVGIG (reference sequence). CDR3 loop: CAWSGGAGEKGQPQHF. CDR3 in DNA: TGTGCCTGGAGTGGGGGGGCAGGGGAGAAGGGTCAGCCCCAGCATTTT.

V is TRBV9 and J is TRBJ2-7, with 7 bases that match TRBD1. Germline values: CDR1 SGDLS, CDR2 YYNGEE. Losses at the gene ends were 7 bases for V and 6 bases for J; bases not matched to a gene: 10. This CDR3 has 13 amino acids. The CDR3 bases are TGTGCCAGCGCCGGACAGGTTGGTGGCGAGCAGTACTTC. As protein: CASAGQVGGEQYF.

The count of this clone is one. This sequence joins TRBV6-5 and TRBJ1-2; D is unresolved. The V gene's germline CDR1 is MNHEY and CDR2 SVGAGI. This CDR3 is built from 16 residues. Trimming pared 0 bases from V and 3 bases from J, leaving 14 bases between. CDR3 loop: CASSYSSMVGDYGYTF. Here the CDR3 DNA reads TGTGCCAGCAGTTACTCTAGTATGGTCGGGGACTATGGCTACACCTTC.

The V gene is TRBV5-6, the J gene TRBJ1-6; 8 bases fit TRBD1. The CDR3 is 17 residues long. The V segment lost 3 bases and the J segment 1 base; nucleotides outside the gene matches: 6. Germline CDR1 and CDR2: SGHDT and YYEEEE. The CDR3: CASSSTGDWSYNSPLHF. The CDR3 DNA reads TGTGCCAGCAGCTCGACAGGGGATTGGTCCTATAATTCACCCCTCCACTTT.

In DNA, the CDR3 is TGTGCCATCAGGCCGACTAGCGGACTTAATCAAGAGACCCAGTACTTC. Encoded protein: CAIRPTSGLNQETQYF. The chain carries TRBV10-3 and TRBJ2-5; 9 bases match TRBD2. This CDR3 has 16 amino acids. Germline trimming cut 6 bases from V and 2 bases from J; bases unmatched to any gene: 10. Germline V CDR1 and CDR2: ENHRY, SYGVKD.

The rearrangement joins TRBV4-3 to TRBJ2-2, with 12 bases that match TRBD2. CDR3 length: 18 residues. The J segment lost 1 base and the V segment lost 0 bases, leaving 3 bases of the junction unmatched. Germline-derived CDR1 and CDR2 are LGHNA and YSLEER. CDR3: CASSQELAGGLNTGELFF. DNA for the CDR3: TGCGCCAGCAGCCAAGAGCTAGCGGGAGGGTTGAACACCGGGGAGCTGTTTTTT.

The chain couples TRBV4-1 to TRBJ2-7; D possibly corresponds to TRBD2 (6 bases). V dropped 0 bases and J dropped 7 bases, with 13 bases sitting between them. This CDR3 spans 14 amino acids. Germline V gives CDR1 MGHRA, CDR2 YSYEKL. The CDR3 bases are TGCGCCAGCAGCCAAGAGCGGGAATCGAGGGAGCAGTACTTC. As protein: CASSQERESREQYF.

This chain uses TRBV30 with TRBJ2-3, with D maybe TRBD2 (5 bases). The CDR3 is 10 residues long. Germline V lookup: CDR1 GTSNPN, CDR2 SVGIG (reference sequence). V lost 8 bases to trimming and J lost 6 bases, with 9 bases between them. CDR3 in DNA: TGTGCCGGGGAGTCTGATACGCAGTATTTT. It encodes CAGESDTQYF. Based on the CDR3 plus reference TRBV30 and TRBJ2-3, the full variable domain is SQTIHQWPATLVQPVGSPLSLECTVEGTSNPNLYWYRQAAGRGLQLLFYSVGIGQISSEVPQNLSASRPQDRQFILSSKKLLLSDSGFYLCAGESDTQYFGPGTRLTVL.

V usage is TRBV11-2 and J usage is TRBJ2-1; maybe TRBD2 (6 bases). The CDR3 extends over 18 amino acids. The germline V gene encodes CDR1 SGHAT and CDR2 FQNNGV. V lost 4 bases to trimming and J lost 0 bases, with 19 bases between them. The CDR3: CASSSPPGETNSYNEQFF. The CDR3 nucleotides read TGTGCCAGCAGCTCCCCCCCGGGGGAGACTAACTCCTACAATGAGCAGTTCTTC.

The chain is built from TRBV30 and TRBJ2-7; perhaps TRBD2 as D (5 bases). Trimming took 2 bases from V and 4 from J, leaving 12 bases between them. The CDR3 extends over 13 amino acids. Per the germline V gene, CDR1 is GTSNPN and CDR2 is SVGIG (reference sequence). Here the CDR3 reads CAWSTRAGYEQYF. The CDR3 DNA sequence: TGTGCCTGGAGTACTCGGGCGGGTTACGAGCAGTACTTC. The full variable domain, in which reference TRBV30 and TRBJ2-7 provide the parts outside the CDR3, is SQTIHQWPATLVQPVGSPLSLECTVEGTSNPNLYWYRQAAGRGLQLLFYSVGIGQISSEVPQNLSASRPQDRQFILSSKKLLLSDSGFYLCAWSTRAGYEQYFGPGTRLTVT.

CDR3 protein: CAWGQVSTDTQYF. For the CDR3, the DNA is TGTGCCTGGGGCCAAGTTAGCACAGATACGCAGTATTTT. J is TRBJ2-3 and V is TRBV30; D not resolved. V was cut by 5 bases and J by 0 bases, with 9 bases left in between. This CDR3 is built from 13 residues. Per the germline V gene, CDR1 is GTSNPN and CDR2 is SVGIG (reference sequence).

Regarding this clone: Additional DNA sequences in this sample encode the identical CDR3. The chain is built from TRBV13 and TRBJ2-3, with D hard to call. The V end lost 0 bases, the J end lost 1 base, and 8 bases lay between the germline ends. The CDR3 has 15 amino acids. Per the germline V gene, CDR1 is PRHDT and CDR2 is FYEKMQ (reference sequence). The CDR3 DNA reads TGTGCCAGCAGCTTAGGCCCAGGTGGCACAGATACGCAGTATTTT. Amino acids: CASSLGPGGTDTQYF.

The V call is TRBV4-1, the J call TRBJ1-5; D is unclear. The CDR3 length is 13 residues. V lost 4 bases, J lost 5 bases, and 9 bases lay in between. Germline V lookup: CDR1 MGHRA, CDR2 YSYEKL. The CDR3 here is CASSLTRYQPQHF. CDR3 DNA: TGCGCCAGCAGCCTGACCAGATATCAGCCCCAGCATTTT.